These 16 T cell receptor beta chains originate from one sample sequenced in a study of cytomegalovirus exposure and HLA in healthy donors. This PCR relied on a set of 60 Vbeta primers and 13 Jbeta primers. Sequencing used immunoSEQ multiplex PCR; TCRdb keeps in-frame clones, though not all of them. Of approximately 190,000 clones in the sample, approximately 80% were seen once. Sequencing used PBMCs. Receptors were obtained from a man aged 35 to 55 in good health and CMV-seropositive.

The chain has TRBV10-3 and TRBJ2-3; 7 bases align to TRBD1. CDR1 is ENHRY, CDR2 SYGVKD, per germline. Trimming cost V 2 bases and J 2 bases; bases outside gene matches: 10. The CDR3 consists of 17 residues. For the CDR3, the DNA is TGTGCCATCAGTGAGCTCGAGGGGGCCGGAAACACAGATACGCAGTATTTT. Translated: CAISELEGAGNTDTQYF.

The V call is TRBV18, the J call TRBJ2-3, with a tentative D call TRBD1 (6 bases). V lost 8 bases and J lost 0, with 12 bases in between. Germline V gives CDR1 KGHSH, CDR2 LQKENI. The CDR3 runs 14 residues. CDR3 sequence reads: CASRTGPSTDTQYF. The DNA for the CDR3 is TGTGCCAGCCGCACAGGGCCCAGCACAGATACGCAGTATTTT.

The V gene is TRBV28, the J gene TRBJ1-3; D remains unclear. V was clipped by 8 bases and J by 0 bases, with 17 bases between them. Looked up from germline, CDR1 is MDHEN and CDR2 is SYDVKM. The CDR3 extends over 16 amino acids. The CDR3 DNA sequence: TGTGCCAGCGGAACTGGGCCTTTGTACTCTGGAAACACCATATATTTT. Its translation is CASGTGPLYSGNTIYF.

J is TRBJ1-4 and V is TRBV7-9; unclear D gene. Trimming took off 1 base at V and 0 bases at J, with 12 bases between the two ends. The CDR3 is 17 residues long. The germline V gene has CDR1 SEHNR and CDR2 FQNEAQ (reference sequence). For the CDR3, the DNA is TGTGCCAGCAGCTTAGTGGGCTCCACCACAACTAATGAAAAACTGTTTTTT. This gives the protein CASSLVGSTTTNEKLFF.

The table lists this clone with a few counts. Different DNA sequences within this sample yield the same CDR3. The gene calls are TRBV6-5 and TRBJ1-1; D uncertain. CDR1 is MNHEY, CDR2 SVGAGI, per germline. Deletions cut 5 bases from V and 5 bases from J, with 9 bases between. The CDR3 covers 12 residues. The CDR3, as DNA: TGTGCCAGCAGTCCGGGTAGGACTGAAGCTTTCTTT. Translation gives CASSPGRTEAFF.

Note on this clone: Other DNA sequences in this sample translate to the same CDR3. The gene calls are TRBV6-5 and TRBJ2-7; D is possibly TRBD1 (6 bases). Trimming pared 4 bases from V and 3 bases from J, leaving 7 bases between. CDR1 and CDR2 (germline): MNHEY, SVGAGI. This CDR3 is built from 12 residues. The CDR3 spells CASSWDNYEQYF. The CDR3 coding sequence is TGTGCCAGCAGTTGGGACAACTACGAGCAGTACTTC.

The CDR3, as DNA: TGTGCCAGCAGTTCCCATCAAGCCCTTGCGCCTACCACAGATACGCAGTATTTT. Amino acid sequence: CASSSHQALAPTTDTQYF. The genes are TRBV2 and TRBJ2-3; D is uncertain. Germline V CDR1 and CDR2: SNHLY, FYNNEI. Trimming removed 5 bases from V and 2 bases from J, with 23 bases in between. CDR3 length: 18 amino acids.

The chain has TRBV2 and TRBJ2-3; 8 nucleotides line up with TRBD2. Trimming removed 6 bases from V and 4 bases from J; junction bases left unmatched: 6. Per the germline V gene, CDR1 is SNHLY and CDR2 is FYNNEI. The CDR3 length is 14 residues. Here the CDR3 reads CASSFSGVSDTQYF. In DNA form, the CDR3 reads TGTGCCAGCAGCTTTAGCGGGGTGTCAGATACGCAGTATTTT.

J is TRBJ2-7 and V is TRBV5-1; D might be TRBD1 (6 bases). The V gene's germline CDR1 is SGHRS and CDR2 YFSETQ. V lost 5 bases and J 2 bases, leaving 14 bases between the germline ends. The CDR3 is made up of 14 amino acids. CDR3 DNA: TGCGCCAGCAGAACAGGGACAACAGCCTACGAGCAGTACTTC. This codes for CASRTGTTAYEQYF.

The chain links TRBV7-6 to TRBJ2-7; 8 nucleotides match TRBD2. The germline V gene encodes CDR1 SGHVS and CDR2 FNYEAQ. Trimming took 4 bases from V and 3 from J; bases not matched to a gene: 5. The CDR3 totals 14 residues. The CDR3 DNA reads TGTGCCAGCAGCTCGGGCGGGAGGATCTACGAGCAGTACTTC. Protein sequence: CASSSGGRIYEQYF.

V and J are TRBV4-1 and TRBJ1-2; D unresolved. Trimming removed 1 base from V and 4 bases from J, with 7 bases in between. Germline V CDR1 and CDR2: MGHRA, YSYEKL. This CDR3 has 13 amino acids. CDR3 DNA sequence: TGCGCCAGCAGCCAAGTGGAGAGCTATGGCTACACCTTC. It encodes CASSQVESYGYTF.

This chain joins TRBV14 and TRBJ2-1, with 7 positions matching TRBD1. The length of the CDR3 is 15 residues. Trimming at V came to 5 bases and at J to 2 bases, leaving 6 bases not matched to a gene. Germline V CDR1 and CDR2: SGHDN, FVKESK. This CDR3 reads CASSGGQFAYNEQFF. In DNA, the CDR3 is TGTGCCAGCAGCGGGGGACAGTTTGCCTACAATGAGCAGTTCTTC.

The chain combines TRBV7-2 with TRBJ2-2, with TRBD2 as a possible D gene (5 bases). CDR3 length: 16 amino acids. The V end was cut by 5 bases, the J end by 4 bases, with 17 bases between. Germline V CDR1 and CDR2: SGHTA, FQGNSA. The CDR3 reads CASSHGRRSSTGELFF. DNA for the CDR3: TGTGCCAGCAGCCACGGACGGAGGTCTTCCACCGGGGAGCTGTTTTTT.

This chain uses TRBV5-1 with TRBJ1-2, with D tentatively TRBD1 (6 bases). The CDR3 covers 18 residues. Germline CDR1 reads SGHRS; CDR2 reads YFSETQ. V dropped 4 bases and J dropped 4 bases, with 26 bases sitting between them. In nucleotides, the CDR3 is TGCGCCAGCAGCCCCGGGAGGGGATTAGCGGACAGCCTCTATGGCTACACCTTC. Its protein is CASSPGRGLADSLYGYTF.

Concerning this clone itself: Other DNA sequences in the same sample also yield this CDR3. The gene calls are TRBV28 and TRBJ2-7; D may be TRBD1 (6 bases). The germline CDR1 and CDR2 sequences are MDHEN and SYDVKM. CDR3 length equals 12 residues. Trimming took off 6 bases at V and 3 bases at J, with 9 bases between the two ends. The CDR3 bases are TGTGCCAGCAGCCTACAGGGCTACGAGCAGTACTTC. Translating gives CASSLQGYEQYF.

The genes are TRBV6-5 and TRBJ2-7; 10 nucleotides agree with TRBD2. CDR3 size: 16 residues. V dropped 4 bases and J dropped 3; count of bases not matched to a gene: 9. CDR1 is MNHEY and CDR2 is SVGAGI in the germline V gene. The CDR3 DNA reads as TGTGCCAGCAGTTCGCCCCTGGCTAGCGGGAGCTACGAGCAGTACTTC. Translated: CASSSPLASGSYEQYF.